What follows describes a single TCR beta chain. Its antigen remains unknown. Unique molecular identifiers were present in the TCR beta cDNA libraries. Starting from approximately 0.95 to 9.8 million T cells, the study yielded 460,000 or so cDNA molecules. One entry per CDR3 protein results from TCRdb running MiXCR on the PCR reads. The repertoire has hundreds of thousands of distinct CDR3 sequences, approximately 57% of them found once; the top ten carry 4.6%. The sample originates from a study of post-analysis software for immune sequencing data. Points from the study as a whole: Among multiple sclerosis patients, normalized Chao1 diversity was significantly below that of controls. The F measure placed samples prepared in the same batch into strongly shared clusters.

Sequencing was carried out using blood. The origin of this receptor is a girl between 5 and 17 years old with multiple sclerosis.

CDR3 residues: CSARDQPAGGVEQFF. Written as DNA, the CDR3 is TGCAGTGCTAGAGATCAGCCAGCGGGAGGGGTTGAGCAGTTCTTC. The rearrangement joins TRBV20-1 to TRBJ2-1, with 10 bases fitting TRBD2. The germline V gene has CDR1 DFQATT and CDR2 SNEGSKA (reference sequence). This CDR3 region has 15 residues. After removal of 0 bases from V and 9 bases from J, the junction contained 8 bases not matched to a gene.